The 3 T cell receptor beta chains reported below all come from one sample, sequenced in a study of identical twins. TCRdb re-called the 5' RACE reads through MiXCR, storing one row per CDR3 protein. Of roughly 1.6 million distinct CDR3 sequences listed, around a third were seen once; the top ten hold about 0.27%. Sequenced: cord blood. The source of these receptors is a newborn girl in good health.

This chain links TRBV18 with TRBJ1-3; no clear D gene. Trimming removed 5 bases at V and 1 base at J, with 15 bases between. CDR1 KGHSH and CDR2 LQKENI come from the germline V gene. This CDR3 contains 16 residues. The CDR3 region is CASSFRAPTSGNTIYF. The DNA of the CDR3 is TGTGCCAGCTCATTCCGGGCCCCCACGTCTGGAAACACCATATATTTT.

The chain uses TRBV7-9 and TRBJ1-1, with D possibly being TRBD1 (5 bases). The CDR3 loop spans 15 amino acids. Germline V gene lookup returns CDR1 SEHNR and CDR2 FQNEAQ (reference sequence). Trimming shortened V by 2 bases and J by 2 bases, and 12 bases separated the two germline ends. For the CDR3, the DNA is TGTGCCAGCAGCTTAAATGTCGGGGCTAACACTGAAGCTTTCTTT. As protein: CASSLNVGANTEAFF.

This clonotype turned up a few times. This chain links TRBV27 with TRBJ1-1, with D hard to call. Germline V CDR1 and CDR2: MNHEY, SMNVEV (reference sequence). The CDR3 extends over 13 amino acids. Trimming left V 8 bases short and J 1 base short, with 11 bases between. The CDR3 coding sequence is TGTGCCAGCGCCATCCACAGGAACACTGAAGCTTTCTTT. As protein: CASAIHRNTEAFF.